Detailed here is one TCR beta chain. Its antigen is still unknown. Base qualities are not recorded, but no much larger clone differs from it by a single base. This sample is part of a study of glioma-infiltrating T cells after dendritic cell vaccination (TCRdb year 2016). About the study as a whole: Of the approximately 15 glioblastoma patients in the cohort, all drawn from Phase I and II dendritic cell vaccination trials, 9 were newly diagnosed and 6 had recurrent disease. Patients received autologous tumor lysate-pulsed dendritic cell vaccination between about 2003 and 2012. In glioblastoma patients vaccinated with dendritic cells, deep sequencing of TCR beta CDR3 regions served to measure tumor-infiltrating lymphocyte content and to compare repertoires between tumor and blood. To make the vaccine, monocyte-derived dendritic cells were cultured for 7 to 8 days with IL-4 and GM-CSF and then pulsed overnight with autologous tumor lysate. Each patient got three intradermal injections of the dendritic cell vaccine, spaced at biweekly intervals, in the arm below the axilla. Survival after dendritic cell vaccination was correlated with TCR sequencing metrics, including TIL content and tumor-blood repertoire overlap. What the research found in general, with its limitations: TCR clonality showed no direct relationship with survival, which suggests that a diverse polyclonal response may matter. Higher estimated pretreatment TIL content predicted longer time to progression and overall survival after dendritic cell vaccination. The three-group TCR overlap response model was characterized as speculative, and prospective validation of the model was stated to be required. The cohort was small and heterogeneous, and full blood and tumor sets were available for few patients, with initial-recurrent tumor pairs available for even fewer patients.

What this sample's time point label stands for: after dendritic cell vaccination, including at tumor progression/relapse. To be selected, patients needed enough residual fresh-frozen tumor tissue and more than two years of available survival data. Molecular status otherwise varied across the glioblastoma patients, but none of them carried an isocitrate dehydrogenase mutation. PBMC were collected before vaccination, two weeks after the third vaccination, and at tumor progression when it occurred. The Qiagen DNeasy Blood extraction Kit was used for extraction of genomic DNA. The immunoSEQ assay amplified TCRB CDR3 regions from roughly 2 micrograms of genomic DNA, or from all available DNA when less than that amount was available. Multiplex PCR used 60 forward primers for TCR V beta segments and 13 reverse primers for J beta segments. Synthetic control templates were spiked into each sample at limiting dilution to estimate reads per starting template. Sequencing produced 87 bp reads on the Illumina HiSeq System. The original pipeline was this. PCR and sequencing errors were removed by merging closely related sequences with a nearest neighbor algorithm. TCR overlap was measured as the percentage of unique tumor TCR beta sequences also present in the same patient's peripheral blood. TCRdb carries this immuneACCESS record with in-frame sequences only. Its versions omit some clonotypes, under half of them owing to an unresolved V gene in the studies checked, with the rest unexplained. V and J calls and clone size are as listed in that table; D and trimming were resolved from the DNA. The sample has over 55,000 clones on record, around 83% of them singletons. The ten largest clones take up around 14% of the sample.

The material was blood, obtained after dendritic cell vaccination. This receptor was identified in a human donor with glioblastoma.

The DNA reads TGTGCCAGCAGTGAATTGACAGGGATCACAGATACGCAGTATTTT. This sequence encodes CASSELTGITDTQYF. The chain is encoded by TRBV6-1 joined to TRBJ2-3; TRBD1 aligns with 7 central bases. CDR3 length: 15 amino acids, cysteine to phenylalanine. Kept here is only the CDR3 DNA, which spans 45 bases and is read in frame from base 1. The germline V end is reduced by 2 bases and the J end by 2 bases; junction bases left unmatched: 4. CDR1 and CDR2 were assigned from the germline V gene as MNHNS and SASEGT.